This T cell receptor beta chain was obtained from a study of blood T cell repertoires in COVID-19. Study information: Researchers got acute and convalescent COVID-19 samples from the United States, Italy and Spain. PBMCs, B-cell-depleted T cells, or T cells provided the cDNA or gDNA that made up the material.

Allocation to cohorts depended on clinical history reported by the participants. Assay: immunoSEQ multiplex PCR; the TCRdb copy retains only in-frame clones and omits some. The sample has roughly 400,000 clones; approximately 90% are singletons. With 4 bases clipped from V and 4 bases from J, the junction kept 9 bases outside the gene matches. Looked up from germline, CDR1 is LNHDA and CDR2 is SQIVND (reference sequence). This CDR3 has 16 residues. The rearrangement links TRBV19 to TRBJ2-3; 9 positions match TRBD1. Sequenced: PBMCs or T cells enriched from blood (not recorded which). The receptor comes from a man aged 30 to 45 who had recovered from COVID-19. This chain's CDR3 is CASSKQDRGSADTQYF. CDR3 bases: TGTGCCAGTAGTAAACAGGACAGGGGCTCCGCAGATACGCAGTATTTT.